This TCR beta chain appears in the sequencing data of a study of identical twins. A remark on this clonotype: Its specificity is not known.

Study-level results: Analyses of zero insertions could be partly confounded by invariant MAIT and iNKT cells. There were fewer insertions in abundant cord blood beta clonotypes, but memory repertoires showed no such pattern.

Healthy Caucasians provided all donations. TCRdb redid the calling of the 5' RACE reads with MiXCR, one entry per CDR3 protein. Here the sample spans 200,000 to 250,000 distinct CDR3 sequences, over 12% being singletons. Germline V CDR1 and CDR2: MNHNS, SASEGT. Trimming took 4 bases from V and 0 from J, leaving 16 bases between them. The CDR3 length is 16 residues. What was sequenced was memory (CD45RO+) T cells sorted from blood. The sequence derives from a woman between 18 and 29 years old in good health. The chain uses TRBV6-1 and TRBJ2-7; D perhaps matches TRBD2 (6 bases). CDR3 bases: TGTGCCAGCAGTGGAGTAGCGGCCACGAGCTCCTACGAGCAGTACTTC. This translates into CASSGVAATSSYEQYF.